The 5 T cell receptor beta chains presented below share a single source sample, sequenced in a study of control samples from healthy donors and cancer patients. Profiled with immunoSEQ multiplex PCR; TCRdb holds only in-frame clones, not every one. In the table there are around 80,000 clones, approximately 90% of which are singletons. Sequencing input: blood. The receptors were gathered from a woman between 50 and 59 years old in good health.

The DNA for the CDR3 is TGCGCCAGCAGCGAGGAAACAGATACGCAGTATTTT. Its protein product is CASSEETDTQYF. V is TRBV5-1 and J is TRBJ2-3; D uncertain. Per the germline V gene, CDR1 is SGHRS and CDR2 is YFSETQ. The CDR3 loop spans 12 amino acids. The V gene lost 4 bases and the J gene lost 3 bases, with 6 bases spanning the gap.

For the CDR3, the DNA is TGTGCCAGCACTGGGACTAGCATGAATGAGCAGTTCTTC. As protein: CASTGTSMNEQFF. This chain uses TRBV12-1 with TRBJ2-1; whether TRBD2, the table's D call, matches the DNA was not checked. TRBV12-1 is a known pseudogene. CDR3 length: 13 residues.

V gene TRBV12-2 combines with J gene TRBJ1-1. TRBV12-2 is reported as a pseudogene. This CDR3 comprises 19 residues. The CDR3 DNA follows: TGTGCAAGTCGCTTTCTGGGGGTGGGCGGGAAAGCCCTGAACACTGAAGCTTTCTTT. Protein product: CASRFLGVGGKALNTEAFF.

The rearrangement uses TRBV18 and TRBJ2-7; 7 bases are shared with TRBD1. In germline, CDR1 is KGHSH, CDR2 LQKENI. V lost 3 bases, J lost 5 bases, and 10 bases stayed unmatched. This CDR3 contains 15 residues. The CDR3 reads CASSPTGLGINEQYF. The DNA for the CDR3 is TGTGCCAGCTCACCGACAGGGCTAGGTATTAACGAGCAGTACTTC.

V usage is TRBV5-8 and J usage is TRBJ1-2; TRBD1 might be the D (6 bases). The ends were cut back, 3 bases at V and 12 bases at J, with 18 bases in the middle. The CDR3 sequence is 13 residues long. Germline CDR1 SGHTS, CDR2 YDEGEE. CDR3 sequence (DNA): TGTGCCAGCAGCTCGCGGGACACGGGAATTAACACCTTC. Translated: CASSSRDTGINTF.